This entry lists 30 T cell receptor beta chains sequenced from one sample in a study of T cell responses to AZD1222 COVID-19 vaccine. Here immunoSEQ multiplex PCR was the method, and the copy in TCRdb shows in-frame clones only, minus some. The sample holds roughly 120,000 clones; 75% to 90% are singletons and the top ten take 4.4%. Sample: peripheral blood, taken 28 days after the second AZD1222 dose. These receptors were taken from an adult who received the AZD1222 COVID-19 vaccine.

CDR3 residues: CASSFNQGPNYGYTF. In DNA, the CDR3 is TGTGCCAGCAGCTTTAACCAGGGACCTAACTATGGCTACACCTTC. The V and J genes are TRBV7-9 and TRBJ1-2; the D gene is possibly TRBD1 (5 bases). V lost 3 bases, J lost 0 bases, and 11 bases lay in between. The V gene's germline CDR1 is SEHNR and CDR2 FQNEAQ (reference sequence). CDR3 length: 15 residues.

V gene TRBV6-5 combines with J gene TRBJ1-2; D remains unclear. V was shortened by 1 base and J by 7 bases, with 19 bases between the two germline ends. CDR3 length: 16 residues. Per the germline V gene, CDR1 is MNHEY and CDR2 is SVGAGI. The CDR3 spells CASSYLERDRSGGYTF. As DNA, the CDR3 is TGTGCCAGCAGTTACTTGGAGAGGGATAGGTCGGGTGGCTACACCTTC.

This chain connects TRBV12-3 or TRBV12-4 to TRBJ1-2; TRBD1 matches at 7 bases. The V segment lost 6 bases and the J segment 3 bases; nucleotides outside the gene matches: 4. The CDR3 consists of 13 residues. The CDR3 nucleotides are TGTGCCAGCAGGAATACAGGGGACTATGGCTACACCTTC. Translation: CASRNTGDYGYTF.

The chain is built from TRBV28 and TRBJ2-7; 10 bases map to TRBD2. V trimming: 8 bases; J trimming: 0 bases; junction bases outside the gene matches: 13. Per the germline V gene, CDR1 is MDHEN and CDR2 is SYDVKM. This CDR3 comprises 17 residues. The DNA for the CDR3 is TGTGCCAGCGCACCACCCGGGACTAGCGTCCGCTCCTACGAGCAGTACTTC. Protein product: CASAPPGTSVRSYEQYF.

This chain uses TRBV4-1 with TRBJ1-6, with D unclear. This CDR3 contains 16 residues. CDR1 and CDR2 (germline): MGHRA, YSYEKL. Trimming removed 0 bases at V and 7 bases at J, with 13 bases between. CDR3 loop: CASSQEYSGRNSPLHF. The CDR3 DNA reads as TGCGCCAGCAGCCAAGAATATAGTGGACGAAATTCACCCCTCCACTTT.

The chain combines TRBV11-2 with TRBJ2-7; D may match TRBD1 or TRBD2 (5 bases each). Germline assignment: CDR1 SGHAT and CDR2 FQNNGV. The ends were cut back, 5 bases at V and 0 bases at J, with 11 bases in the middle. This CDR3 spans 14 amino acids. DNA for the CDR3: TGTGCCAGCAGCCAGTGGGACGTCTCCTACGAGCAGTACTTC. Translation gives CASSQWDVSYEQYF.

The chain recombines TRBV27 with TRBJ1-5; D not resolved. Trimming removed 6 bases from V and 1 base from J, with 16 bases in between. From germline, CDR1 is MNHEY and CDR2 SMNVEV (reference sequence). The CDR3 totals 16 residues. This chain's CDR3 is CASRLQWDSSNQPQHF. The CDR3, as DNA: TGTGCCAGCAGGCTGCAATGGGATTCGAGCAATCAGCCCCAGCATTTT.

This chain links TRBV28 with TRBJ1-4, with 11 bases lining up with TRBD1. V was clipped by 6 bases and J by 8 bases; unmatched bases: 11. The CDR3 spans 16 residues. Germline lookup yields CDR1 MDHEN and CDR2 SYDVKM. In DNA, the CDR3 is TGTGCCAGCAGGTCTCCTCGGGGACAGGGGGTGGAAAAACTGTTTTTT. It translates to CASRSPRGQGVEKLFF.

The V gene is TRBV21-1, the J gene TRBJ1-2; whether TRBD1, the table's D call, matches the DNA was not checked. TRBV21-1 is a pseudogene locus. This CDR3 region has 12 residues. The CDR3 sequence is CASSKDRGGYTF. DNA of the CDR3: TGTGCCAGCAGCAAAGACAGGGGCGGCTACACCTTC.

The chain has TRBV7-8 and TRBJ1-6; TRBD1 matches 7 bases. There are 14 residues in the CDR3. V was pared by 5 bases and J by 9 bases, with 7 bases of the junction left unmatched. CDR1 is SGHVS, CDR2 FQNEAQ, per germline. CDR3: CASSPGQIGSPLHF. CDR3 DNA: TGTGCCAGCAGCCCGGGACAGATAGGTTCACCCCTCCACTTT.

The gene calls are TRBV24-1 and TRBJ1-1; D unclear. This CDR3 region has 12 residues. Germline lookup yields CDR1 KGHDR and CDR2 SFDVKD. The V end lost 2 bases, the J end lost 12 bases, and 12 bases lay between the germline ends. For the CDR3, the DNA is TGTGCCACCAGTGATTATTTGGGTGCAACTTTCTTT. Protein product: CATSDYLGATFF.

The chain combines TRBV4-1 with TRBJ2-1, with D uncertain. V lost 1 base and J lost 4, with 8 bases in between. CDR1 and CDR2 from the germline V gene are MGHRA and YSYEKL. The CDR3 spans 14 residues. The CDR3 DNA reads TGCGCCAGCAGCCAAGGACCCAGATACAATGAGCAGTTCTTC. Protein: CASSQGPRYNEQFF.

The chain employs TRBV11-2 and TRBJ2-7; D tentatively fits TRBD1 or TRBD2 (5 bases each). Germline lookup yields CDR1 SGHAT and CDR2 FQNNGV. V lost 2 bases, J lost 2 bases, and 13 bases lay in between. CDR3 length: 15 residues. CDR3 coding DNA: TGTGCCAGCAGCTTATGGCCGGGGCAACCCTACGAGCAGTACTTC. Protein product: CASSLWPGQPYEQYF.

The chain's CDR3 is CASSFLTGSETQYF. For the CDR3, the DNA is TGTGCCAGCAGTTTTTTGACAGGGTCAGAGACCCAGTACTTC. The chain recombines TRBV27 with TRBJ2-5; TRBD1 agrees at 7 bases. The CDR3 runs to 14 residues. CDR1 and CDR2 (germline): MNHEY, SMNVEV (reference sequence). V lost 3 bases to trimming and J lost 4 bases; unmatched junction nucleotides: 5.

The CDR3 DNA sequence: TGTGCCAGCAGTGAAAGGGGGCAGAGAGGTTCTGGGGCCAACGTCCTGACTTTC. Translation gives CASSERGQRGSGANVLTF. The J gene is TRBJ2-6, the V gene TRBV6-1; the match to TRBD1 covers 7 bases. The germline V gene encodes CDR1 MNHNS and CDR2 SASEGT. The CDR3 is 18 amino acids. V shed 2 bases and J 1 base; nucleotides not matched to a gene: 8.

This clone was detected a few times. This chain joins TRBV30 and TRBJ1-1, with TRBD1 as a possible D gene (5 bases). Germline V gives CDR1 GTSNPN, CDR2 SVGIG (reference sequence). The CDR3 is made up of 15 amino acids. Deletions cut 2 bases from V and 3 bases from J, with 16 bases between. This CDR3 reads CAWSLQQGGHTEAFF. Here the CDR3 DNA reads TGTGCCTGGAGTCTACAGCAGGGCGGGCACACTGAAGCTTTCTTT.

This clone has only one observation. The rearrangement joins TRBV6-5 to TRBJ1-1; tentatively, D is TRBD1 (6 bases). From germline, CDR1 is MNHEY and CDR2 SVGAGI. V was cut by 0 bases and J by 3 bases, with 8 bases left in between. This CDR3 has 14 amino acids. CDR3 nucleotide sequence: TGTGCCAGCAGTTACTCGAGGGGGTACACTGAAGCTTTCTTT. Translation: CASSYSRGYTEAFF.

The chain uses TRBV7-9 and TRBJ1-2; D remains ambiguous. This CDR3 has 16 amino acids. CDR1 and CDR2 (germline): SEHNR, FQNEAQ (reference sequence). V was shortened by 0 bases and J by 4 bases, with 15 bases between the two germline ends. The CDR3 sequence: CASSLAGARDPYGYTF. The CDR3 bases are TGTGCCAGCAGCTTAGCAGGCGCCCGCGATCCCTATGGCTACACCTTC.

The chain carries TRBV6-1 and TRBJ1-5; TRBD1 agrees at 7 bases. Trimming at V came to 3 bases and at J to 9 bases, leaving 5 bases not matched to a gene. CDR3 length: 13 residues. Per germline, CDR1 MNHNS and CDR2 SASEGT. The CDR3 sequence is CASSETGPRPQHF. CDR3 bases: TGTGCCAGCAGTGAGACAGGGCCCAGGCCCCAGCATTTT.

On this clone itself: This may come from a read error, since a much larger clone is one base off. The chain uses TRBV5-6 and TRBJ2-1; the D is unclear. The V gene lost 0 bases and the J gene lost 0 bases, with 7 bases spanning the gap. The CDR3 is 15 residues long. Per the germline V gene, CDR1 is SGHDT and CDR2 is YYEEEE. CDR3 residues: CASSLGQSSYNEQFF. The CDR3, as DNA: TGTGCCAGCAGCTTGGGTCAGAGCTCCTACAATGAGCAGTTCTTC.

The gene calls are TRBV2 and TRBJ1-4; D remains ambiguous. V lost 6 bases and J 8 bases, leaving 7 bases between the germline ends. This CDR3 contains 11 residues. Germline V gene data show CDR1 as SNHLY and CDR2 as FYNNEI. The DNA of the CDR3 is TGTGCCAGCAGCGCAGACGAAAAACTGTTTTTT. Translating it yields CASSADEKLFF.

The V call is TRBV3-1 (or the pseudogene TRBV3-2), the J call TRBJ1-5, with D possibly being TRBD1 (6 bases). CDR3 length: 15 residues. Germline loops: CDR1 LGHDT, CDR2 YNNKEL (reference sequence). The V gene lost 6 bases and the J gene lost 2 bases, with 14 bases spanning the gap. The CDR3 DNA sequence: TGTGCCAGCAGTCACAGGGATAGGGGCAATCAGCCCCAGCATTTT. It yields the protein CASSHRDRGNQPQHF.

The genes are TRBV7-8 and TRBJ2-3, with TRBD2 matching over 13 bases. Per germline, CDR1 SGHVS and CDR2 FQNEAQ. V shed 5 bases, J shed 6 bases, and the junction held 8 bases outside the gene matches. This CDR3 contains 16 residues. In DNA, the CDR3 is TGTGCCAGCAGCCCGAGGACTAGCGGGGGCCACGATACGCAGTATTTT. Protein sequence: CASSPRTSGGHDTQYF. The whole variable domain, remainder taken from reference TRBV7-8 and TRBJ2-3, is GAGVSQSPRYKVAKRGQDVALRCDPISGHVSLFWYQQALGQGPEFLTYFQNEAQLDKSGLPSDRFFAERPEGSVSTLKIQRTQQEDSAVYLCASSPRTSGGHDTQYFGPGTRLTVL.

This chain joins TRBV28 and TRBJ1-1; unclear D gene. The CDR3 is 20 amino acids. Germline V CDR1 and CDR2: MDHEN, SYDVKM. Trimming took 5 bases from V and 1 from J, leaving 29 bases between them. CDR3 coding DNA: TGTGCCAGCAGTCACGCCCTGCGATATTCGGACGGAGCCAGGAACACTGAAGCTTTCTTT. Its protein product is CASSHALRYSDGARNTEAFF.

The J gene is TRBJ2-7, the V gene TRBV30; 9 bases line up with TRBD1. The CDR3 totals 13 residues. Germline V CDR1 and CDR2: GTSNPN, SVGIG (reference sequence). With 3 bases clipped from V and 3 bases from J, the junction kept 3 bases outside the gene matches. CDR3 sequence (DNA): TGTGCCTGGAGGGGACAGGGACACTACGAGCAGTACTTC. Translating it yields CAWRGQGHYEQYF.

The chain couples TRBV2 to TRBJ2-2; 9 bases fit TRBD2. V lost 6 bases, J lost 5 bases, and 7 bases stayed unmatched. This CDR3 comprises 15 residues. Per germline, CDR1 SNHLY and CDR2 FYNNEI. CDR3 residues: CASRRLAVGTGELFF. As DNA, the CDR3 is TGTGCCAGCAGAAGACTAGCGGTGGGAACCGGGGAGCTGTTTTTT.

In its sample, this clone was seen once. The chain links TRBV6-1 to TRBJ2-3; D gene ambiguous. The CDR3 is 17 residues long. Germline V CDR1 and CDR2: MNHNS, SASEGT. V was cut by 2 bases and J by 2 bases, with 17 bases left in between. The DNA of the CDR3 is TGTGCCAGCAGTGAATCACGGGTGGGCAGGCCCACAGATACGCAGTATTTT. It codes for CASSESRVGRPTDTQYF.

The chain couples TRBV6-5 to TRBJ2-3; no definite D call. This CDR3 is 14 amino acids long. With 6 bases removed from V and 0 bases from J, the gap between germline ends came to 10 bases. Looked up from germline, CDR1 is MNHEY and CDR2 is SVGAGI. In nucleotides, the CDR3 is TGTGCCAGCAGGGACCCGGGCAGCACAGATACGCAGTATTTT. As protein: CASRDPGSTDTQYF.

This rearrangement joins TRBV7-3 to TRBJ2-1, with D perhaps TRBD2 (7 bases). CDR3 length equals 15 residues. V shed 3 bases and J shed 7 bases, with 16 bases lying between them. The germline CDR1 and CDR2 sequences are SGHTA and FQGTGA. The CDR3 region has the DNA TGTGCCAGCAGCTTTGGTGGGGGGGCCACGAATGAGCAGTTCTTC. As protein: CASSFGGGATNEQFF.

The gene calls are TRBV7-2 and TRBJ2-1; the match to TRBD1 covers 7 bases. V trimming: 2 bases; J trimming: 10 bases; junction bases outside the gene matches: 11. This CDR3 has 15 amino acids. Germline CDR1 reads SGHTA; CDR2 reads FQGNSA. The CDR3: CASSLPRQGANEQFF. In nucleotides, the CDR3 is TGTGCCAGCAGCTTACCTCGACAGGGTGCAAACGAGCAGTTCTTC.